This passage covers 31 T cell receptor beta chains from one sample sequenced in a study of post-analysis software for immune sequencing data. Study-wide results and limits: Roughly 5 TRBV segments (TRBV5-6, TRBV5-1 and TRBV20-1 among them) occurred more frequently in patients than in controls.

Unique-molecular-identifier-tagged TCR beta cDNA libraries were used. One entry per CDR3 protein, called by TCRdb with MiXCR from the PCR reads. Of approximately 360,000 distinct CDR3 sequences in the sample, around a third were seen once. Their antigens remain unidentified. Material for sequencing was blood. The receptors were gathered from a girl between 10 and 17 years old with multiple sclerosis.

The chain uses TRBV12-3 or TRBV12-4 and TRBJ2-7; TRBD1 matches 7 bases. CDR3 length equals 12 residues. V shed 6 bases and J 7 bases; nucleotides not matched to a gene: 6. The DNA of the CDR3 is TGTGCCAGCAGGGGACAGCTCCAGGAGCAGTACTTC. Its translation: CASRGQLQEQYF.

Turning to this clonotype: An end of the junction does not agree with germline; a read error may underlie this. The chain has TRBV12-3 or TRBV12-4 and TRBJ2-3, with D unclear. The CDR3 covers 13 residues. The CDR3 sequence: CASSLFSTDTEYF. The CDR3 DNA sequence: TGTGCCAGCAGCTTATTCAGCACAGATACGGAGTATTTT.

For this clonotype: One junction end disagrees with the germline gene, perhaps due to a read error. This rearrangement joins TRBV28 to TRBJ2-5; possible D gene TRBD2, 5 bases. Per the germline V gene, CDR1 is MDHEN and CDR2 is SYDVKM. The CDR3 sequence is 14 residues long. CDR3 loop: CASSPRTHHETQYF. CDR3 DNA: TGTGCCAGCAGTCCCCGGACTCACCATGAGACCCAGTACTTC.

This clonotype showed up just a few times. The chain joins TRBV6-5 to TRBJ2-5; D is uncertain. Per germline, CDR1 MNHEY and CDR2 SVGAGI. The CDR3 has 14 residues. With 2 bases removed from V and 2 bases from J, the gap between germline ends came to 9 bases. The CDR3 DNA sequence: TGTGCCAGCAGTTACACGACATCTCAAGAGACCCAGTACTTC. The encoded protein is CASSYTTSQETQYF.

The rearrangement links TRBV13 to TRBJ2-5; 11 positions agree with TRBD2. After removal of 5 bases from V and 1 base from J, the junction contained 12 bases not matched to a gene. The germline CDR1 and CDR2 sequences are PRHDT and FYEKMQ (reference sequence). The CDR3 sequence is 18 residues long. CDR3 sequence: CASSRLWVAGGGQETQYF. DNA for the CDR3: TGTGCCAGCAGCCGACTGTGGGTAGCGGGGGGGGGCCAAGAGACCCAGTACTTC.

The chain links TRBV12-5 to TRBJ2-3; 12 bases map to TRBD2. V was clipped by 7 bases and J by 0 bases; unmatched bases: 5. CDR1 and CDR2 (germline): LGHNT, FRNRAP. The CDR3 extends over 16 amino acids. Written as DNA, the CDR3 is TGTGCTAGTGCCACTGGACTAGCGGGGAGCACAGATACGCAGTATTTT. Translated, it gives CASATGLAGSTDTQYF.

The chain joins TRBV6-6 to TRBJ1-2, with unresolved D. The V gene's germline CDR1 is MNHNY and CDR2 SVGAGI (reference sequence). This CDR3 region has 11 residues. Deletions cut 5 bases from V and 8 bases from J, with 9 bases between. The CDR3 reads CASSRPGGYTF. The CDR3 DNA is TGTGCCAGCAGTCGACCGGGGGGCTACACCTTC.

This chain links TRBV28 with TRBJ2-1; 13 bases map to TRBD2. The CDR3 runs to 15 residues. The germline V gene encodes CDR1 MDHEN and CDR2 SYDVKM. With 5 bases clipped from V and 6 bases from J, the junction kept 4 bases outside the gene matches. CDR3 sequence reads: CASSATSGRANEQFF. The CDR3 DNA is TGTGCCAGCAGTGCAACTAGCGGGAGGGCCAATGAGCAGTTCTTC.

The V gene is TRBV4-1, the J gene TRBJ2-4, with D hard to call. Germline V gene data show CDR1 as MGHRA and CDR2 as YSYEKL. The CDR3 runs 17 residues. V lost 4 bases to trimming and J lost 0 bases, with 16 bases between them. In DNA form, the CDR3 reads TGCGCCAGCAGCCCAATCCTCACCGACCTAGCCAAAAACATTCAGTACTTC. This gives the protein CASSPILTDLAKNIQYF.

This clonotype occurred many times. The chain has TRBV29-1 and TRBJ2-5; TRBD1 aligns across 7 bases. The germline gives CDR1 SQVTM, CDR2 ANQGSEA. V shed 5 bases and J 4 bases; nucleotides not matched to a gene: 7. This CDR3 comprises 13 residues. CDR3 DNA: TGCAGCGTTCTGACAGGGATGAGAGAGACCCAGTACTTC. It codes for CSVLTGMRETQYF.

The chain carries TRBV7-9 and TRBJ1-5; D remains ambiguous. Trimming removed 1 base at V and 2 bases at J, with 9 bases between. This CDR3 has 15 amino acids. The germline V gene encodes CDR1 SEHNR and CDR2 FQNEAQ (reference sequence). CDR3 DNA: TGTGCCAGCAGCTTAGTAGGGCGAGGCAATCAGCCCCAGCATTTT. Translation gives CASSLVGRGNQPQHF.

This clonotype was counted between two and nine times. J is TRBJ2-3 and V is TRBV5-1; D may match TRBD1 or TRBD2 (6 bases each). This CDR3 is 15 amino acids long. In germline, CDR1 is SGHRS, CDR2 YFSETQ. V shed 3 bases and J shed 1 base, with 12 bases lying between them. CDR3 loop: CASSSDGGRTDTQYF. The CDR3 DNA reads as TGCGCCAGCAGCTCGGACGGGGGCCGCACAGATACGCAGTATTTT.

This clonotype was detected ten times or more. The chain combines TRBV6-5 with TRBJ2-1; TRBD2 aligns across 7 bases. V lost 6 bases and J lost 0; bases outside the gene matches: 5. Per germline, CDR1 MNHEY and CDR2 SVGAGI. The CDR3 consists of 15 residues. CDR3 region: CASRPSGSSYNEQFF. For the CDR3, the DNA is TGTGCCAGCAGGCCTAGCGGTAGCTCCTACAATGAGCAGTTCTTC.

This clonotype was counted only a few times. The rearrangement links TRBV6-1 to TRBJ2-5; the D is unclear. Germline assignment: CDR1 MNHNS and CDR2 SASEGT. The CDR3 consists of 12 residues. The V and J ends lost 2 bases and 5 bases respectively, with 6 bases between them. The CDR3 spells CASSEWVETQYF. Written as DNA, the CDR3 is TGTGCCAGCAGTGAATGGGTCGAGACCCAGTACTTC.

The rearrangement joins TRBV28 to TRBJ2-3; 10 bases match TRBD2. The CDR3 has 20 amino acids. CDR1 MDHEN and CDR2 SYDVKM come from the germline V gene. V lost 0 bases, J lost 7 bases, and 19 bases stayed unmatched. The CDR3 loop reads CASSLCEETSGEDCGNTQYF. In DNA form, the CDR3 reads TGTGCCAGCAGTTTATGCGAGGAAACTAGCGGGGAAGATTGCGGAAATACGCAGTATTTT.

This clonotype has just one count. The chain links TRBV14 to TRBJ2-1; 14 nucleotides agree with TRBD2. In germline, CDR1 is SGHDN, CDR2 FVKESK. The CDR3 sequence is 14 residues long. The ends lost 5 bases at V and 10 bases at J; junction bases unmatched: 4. CDR3 protein: CASSVGTSGGEQFF. CDR3 coding DNA: TGTGCCAGCAGCGTCGGGACTAGCGGGGGAGAGCAGTTCTTC.

The genes are TRBV20-1 and TRBJ2-3; 9 bases agree with TRBD2. From germline, CDR1 is DFQATT and CDR2 SNEGSKA (reference sequence). Trimming cost V 5 bases and J 2 bases; bases outside gene matches: 5. The CDR3 totals 14 residues. CDR3 nucleotide sequence: TGCAGTGCTCTTAGCGGGGGCAACACAGATACGCAGTATTTT. This sequence encodes CSALSGGNTDTQYF.

This clonotype was detected only a few times. V is TRBV12-5 and J is TRBJ1-2, with D perhaps TRBD1 (5 bases). V was shortened by 1 base and J by 3 bases, with 18 bases between the two germline ends. From germline, CDR1 is LGHNT and CDR2 FRNRAP. The CDR3 has 17 residues. This chain's CDR3 is CASGLEGLGATYYGYTF. The DNA for the CDR3 is TGTGCTAGTGGTTTGGAGGGGCTAGGAGCTACGTACTATGGCTACACCTTC. Combining the CDR3 with reference TRBV12-5 and TRBJ1-2 gives the whole variable domain DARVTQTPRHKVTEMGQEVTMRCQPILGHNTVFWYRQTMMQGLELLAYFRNRAPLDDSGMPKDRFSAEMPDATLATLKIQPSEPRDSAVYFCASGLEGLGATYYGYTFGSGTRLTVV.

This chain joins TRBV5-8 and TRBJ2-7, with D possibly being TRBD1 (6 bases). Trimming removed 2 bases at V and 0 bases at J, with 9 bases between. The CDR3 sequence is 14 residues long. Germline-derived CDR1 and CDR2 are SGHTS and YDEGEE. The CDR3, as DNA: TGTGCCAGCAGCTTTCAGGGGAACTCCTACGAGCAGTACTTC. It translates to CASSFQGNSYEQYF. Based on the CDR3 plus reference TRBV5-8 and TRBJ2-7, the full variable domain is EAGVTQSPTHLIKTRGQQATLRCSPISGHTSVYWYQQALGLGLQFLLWYDEGEERNRGNFPPRFSGRQFPNYSSELNVNALELEDSALYLCASSFQGNSYEQYFGPGTRLTVT.

The rearrangement links TRBV29-1 to TRBJ2-5; possibly TRBD1 for D (5 bases). V lost 6 bases to trimming and J lost 2 bases, with 10 bases between them. This CDR3 is built from 12 residues. Germline CDR1 reads SQVTM; CDR2 reads ANQGSEA. This CDR3 is CSVADSQETQYF. The CDR3 nucleotides read TGCAGCGTCGCAGACAGTCAAGAGACCCAGTACTTC.

V usage is TRBV6-6 and J usage is TRBJ1-1, with 10 bases lining up with TRBD1. With 6 bases clipped from V and 8 bases from J, the junction kept 0 bases outside the gene matches. CDR1 and CDR2 (germline): MNHNY, SVGAGI (reference sequence). There are 11 residues in the CDR3. The chain's CDR3 is CASRGQGEAFF. For the CDR3, the DNA is TGTGCCAGCAGGGGACAGGGGGAAGCTTTCTTT.

This chain joins TRBV2 and TRBJ2-7; D gene unclear. Germline V gene sequence: CDR1 SNHLY, CDR2 FYNNEI. The CDR3 has 12 residues. Trimming shortened V by 0 bases and J by 6 bases, and 6 bases separated the two germline ends. The CDR3 region has the DNA TGTGCCAGCAGTGAAGCCATTCTCGAGCAGTACTTC. The encoded protein is CASSEAILEQYF.

This chain connects TRBV6-6 to TRBJ2-7, with D possibly TRBD1 on 6 matching bases. In germline, CDR1 is MNHNY, CDR2 SVGAGI (reference sequence). CDR3 size: 13 residues. V was cut by 9 bases and J by 6 bases, with 18 bases left in between. CDR3 in amino acids: CASTLAQGIEQYF. The CDR3 DNA sequence: TGTGCCAGTACTCTTGCTCAGGGGATCGAGCAGTACTTC.

The CDR3 sequence is CASSSPWGGNIQYF. The CDR3, as DNA: TGCGCCAGCAGTTCACCTTGGGGGGGAAACATTCAGTACTTC. The chain links TRBV5-1 to TRBJ2-4, with 7 bases matching TRBD2. CDR1 is SGHRS and CDR2 is YFSETQ in the germline V gene. The J segment lost 6 bases and the V segment lost 5 bases, leaving 8 bases of the junction unmatched. The CDR3 covers 14 residues.

This clonotype was seen a handful of times. The chain recombines TRBV6-6 with TRBJ2-3; D is possibly TRBD1 (6 bases). The V and J ends lost 5 bases and 2 bases respectively, with 11 bases between them. The CDR3 contains 14 residues. From germline, CDR1 is MNHNY and CDR2 SVGAGI (reference sequence). CDR3 amino acids: CASSPRDNTDTQYF. In nucleotides, the CDR3 is TGTGCCAGCAGTCCTCGGGACAACACAGATACGCAGTATTTT.

This chain links TRBV10-3 with TRBJ2-3; D ambiguous. The ends were cut back, 6 bases at V and 2 bases at J, with 9 bases in the middle. Germline CDR1 is ENHRY and CDR2 is SYGVKD. This CDR3 region has 13 residues. CDR3 region: CAIRVSDTDTQYF. The CDR3 DNA reads TGTGCCATCAGGGTTTCAGACACAGATACGCAGTATTTT.

The sample holds a few counts of this clonotype. The genes are TRBV7-9 and TRBJ2-5; tentatively, D is TRBD2 (6 bases). Germline V gene data show CDR1 as SEHNR and CDR2 as FQNEAQ (reference sequence). There are 17 residues in the CDR3. The ends were cut back, 3 bases at V and 1 base at J, with 18 bases in the middle. The CDR3 spells CASSFLLASSFQETQYF. CDR3 in DNA: TGTGCCAGCAGCTTCCTACTAGCTTCGTCCTTCCAAGAGACCCAGTACTTC. The full variable domain, its missing parts supplied by reference TRBV7-9 and TRBJ2-5, is DTGVSQNPRHKITKRGQNVTFRCDPISEHNRLYWYRQTLGQGPEFLTYFQNEAQLEKSRLLSDRFSAERPKGSFSTLEIQRTEQGDSAMYLCASSFLLASSFQETQYFGPGTRLLVL.

The chain recombines TRBV20-1 with TRBJ2-7, with TRBD2 identical over 11 bases. V shed 0 bases, J shed 6 bases, and the junction held 10 bases outside the gene matches. Germline CDR1 and CDR2: DFQATT and SNEGSKA (reference sequence). The CDR3 extends over 16 amino acids. The CDR3 reads CSARESFGLAGGEQYF. CDR3 sequence (DNA): TGCAGTGCTAGAGAAAGTTTTGGCCTAGCGGGAGGCGAGCAGTACTTC.

This clonotype was detected only a few times. This chain uses TRBV12-3 or TRBV12-4 with TRBJ2-1; D might be TRBD1 or TRBD2, each matching 5 bases. V lost 5 bases, J lost 5 bases, and 19 bases lay in between. The CDR3 is 16 amino acids. CDR3 in amino acids: CASSLGTRTVNNEQFF. CDR3 bases: TGTGCCAGCAGTCTCGGGACCCGCACGGTTAACAATGAGCAGTTCTTC.

A note on this clonotype: The CDR3 does not close with the conserved phenylalanine or tryptophan, likely indicating a read error. This chain links TRBV7-9 with TRBJ2-7, with 8 positions matching TRBD1. V lost 4 bases and J lost 3; bases outside the gene matches: 5. The germline V gene encodes CDR1 SEHNR and CDR2 FQNEAQ (reference sequence). There are 14 residues in the CDR3. CDR3 sequence: CASSWDRISYEQYC. The DNA for the CDR3 is TGTGCCAGCAGCTGGGACAGGATAAGCTACGAGCAGTACTGC.

For this clonotype: Its ends do not fully match the called genes, so a read error is possible. The chain uses TRBV6-5 and TRBJ2-2; D remains unclear. This CDR3 has 15 amino acids. Germline lookup yields CDR1 MNHEY and CDR2 SVGAGI. DNA of the CDR3: TGTGCCTGCAGTCCTTTCGTCTGGGAACCCGGGGAGCTGTTTTTT. This sequence encodes CACSPFVWEPGELFF.